Shown below are 6 T cell receptor beta chains from a single sample sequenced in a study of cytomegalovirus exposure and HLA in healthy donors. The PCR made use of 60 Vbeta and 13 Jbeta primers. Some clones are missing from TCRdb's copy, which holds only in-frame ones; the method was immunoSEQ multiplex PCR. In the table there are about 120,000 clones, 50% to 65% of which are singletons. Specimen: PBMCs. The receptors shown here come from a middle-aged man in good health and CMV-seropositive.

This chain uses TRBV28 with TRBJ2-7; D might be TRBD2 (6 bases). Germline CDR1 reads MDHEN; CDR2 reads SYDVKM. This CDR3 has 15 amino acids. V shed 2 bases and J shed 3 bases, with 14 bases lying between them. The CDR3 region is CASSLAGPGDYEQYF. The DNA for the CDR3 is TGTGCCAGCAGTTTAGCGGGACCGGGAGACTACGAGCAGTACTTC.

Only one count was recorded for this clone. The chain combines TRBV6-5 with TRBJ1-4; 9 positions match TRBD1. Losses at the gene ends were 5 bases for V and 8 bases for J; bases not matched to a gene: 3. CDR1 is MNHEY, CDR2 SVGAGI, per germline. This CDR3 has 13 residues. The CDR3 region is CASSRTGDEKLFF. CDR3 nucleotides: TGTGCCAGCAGTCGGACAGGGGACGAAAAACTGTTTTTT.

This sequence joins TRBV14 and TRBJ1-1; 7 bases match TRBD1. V shed 2 bases, J shed 3 bases, and the junction held 3 bases outside the gene matches. Germline V lookup: CDR1 SGHDN, CDR2 FVKESK. The CDR3 contains 14 residues. CDR3 nucleotide sequence: TGTGCCAGCAGCCAATTGACAGGGTACACTGAAGCTTTCTTT. Residues: CASSQLTGYTEAFF.

V is TRBV18 and J is TRBJ1-2; TRBD1 agrees at 7 bases. Trimming at V came to 6 bases and at J to 2 bases, leaving 6 bases not matched to a gene. The CDR3 is 14 residues long. Germline-derived CDR1 and CDR2 are KGHSH and LQKENI. CDR3 in amino acids: CASSPGTENYGYTF. In nucleotides, the CDR3 is TGTGCCAGCTCCCCCGGGACAGAGAACTATGGCTACACCTTC.

The chain combines TRBV7-3 with TRBJ2-7; the match to TRBD2 covers 8 bases. This CDR3 region has 15 residues. Germline CDR1 SGHTA, CDR2 FQGTGA. Trimming took 2 bases from V and 2 from J; bases not matched to a gene: 5. The CDR3 spells CASSLSSGGAYEQYF. The CDR3 DNA follows: TGTGCCAGCAGCTTATCCTCCGGGGGGGCCTACGAGCAGTACTTC.

The count of this clone is one. This chain joins TRBV5-8 and TRBJ2-2, with D unresolved. Deletions cut 2 bases from V and 7 bases from J, with 9 bases between. The CDR3 runs to 13 residues. Per the germline V gene, CDR1 is SGHTS and CDR2 is YDEGEE. The CDR3 DNA follows: TGTGCCAGCAGCTTTGGAGTAATCGGGGAGCTGTTTTTT. Its protein product is CASSFGVIGELFF.